This is a list of T cell receptor beta chains from one sample in a study of T cell repertoires in cytomegalovirus infection. TCRdb used MiXCR to reprocess the reads, holding one entry per CDR3 protein. The sample yields 230,000 or so distinct CDR3 sequences, approximately 38% seen once. No antigens are known for them. The specimen was CD8+ T cells from cultured PBMCs, collected from culture after CMV antigen stimulation. These receptors originate from a human donor in good health (CMV status not recorded). Some clones in this sample may be carry-over from other donors' samples. CDR3s include the opening cysteine and the closing phenylalanine or tryptophan. Fields, in order: clone size, V gene, D gene, J gene, CDR3 protein, CDR3 DNA. D genes are given only for firm matches. For some rows the clone size is stated as once, few or many, or as a class when expanded; others skip it.

>.|TRBV14|TRBD2|TRBJ2-7
CASSPLAGSTYEQYF
TGTGCCAGCAGTCCTCTAGCGGGGTCTACCTACGAGCAGTACTTC
>many|TRBV27|.|TRBJ1-5
CASSFRPDSSQPQHF
TGTGCCAGCAGTTTTCGGCCGGACAGTAGCCAGCCCCAGCATTTT
>few|TRBV7-6|TRBD1|TRBJ2-3
CASSLGTGPSTDTQYF
TGTGCCAGCAGCTTAGGGACAGGGCCAAGCACAGATACGCAGTATTTT
>few|TRBV7-6|TRBD1|TRBJ2-3
CASSEGAGKDTQYF
TGTGCCAGCAGCGAGGGGGCAGGAAAAGATACGCAGTATTTT
>many|TRBV28|.|TRBJ1-1
CASSLGQATFF
TGTGCCAGCAGTTTGGGGCAAGCCACTTTCTTT
>.|TRBV2|.|TRBJ2-5
CASRTGKNQETQYF
TGTGCCAGCAGGACTGGAAAGAACCAAGAGACCCAGTACTTC
>few|TRBV7-8|.|TRBJ2-3
CASRGGTRTDTQYF
TGTGCCAGCAGGGGGGGAACTCGCACAGATACGCAGTATTTT
>few|TRBV12-3/TRBV12-4|.|TRBJ2-3
CASTSFGQPSTDTQYF
TGTGCCAGCACTTCCTTTGGTCAGCCGAGCACAGATACGCAGTATTTT
>.|TRBV20-1|TRBD2|TRBJ2-7
CSCGTSGGFTYEQYF
TGCAGCTGTGGGACTAGCGGGGGGTTTACCTACGAGCAGTACTTC
>.|TRBV6-2/TRBV6-3|TRBD1|TRBJ2-7
CASKTRDRGLYEQYF
TGTGCCAGCAAAACCCGGGACAGGGGGCTCTACGAGCAGTACTTC
>many|TRBV7-9|.|TRBJ2-5
CASSSRETQYF
TGTGCCAGCAGCTCCCGGGAGACCCAGTACTTC
>.|TRBV14|.|TRBJ1-6
CASSLGRSPLHF
TGTGCCAGCAGCCTCGGGAGGTCACCCCTCCACTTT
>.|TRBV6-2/TRBV6-3|.|TRBJ2-5
CASSYSIGETQYF
TGTGCCAGCAGTTACTCGATAGGGGAGACCCAGTACTTC
>many|TRBV7-2|.|TRBJ1-6
CASSPRSTGNSPLHF
TGTGCCAGCAGCCCCCGGTCGACGGGAAATTCACCCCTCCACTTT
>.|TRBV28|TRBD1|TRBJ2-1
CASSEPGQGRNEQFF
TGTGCCAGCAGTGAACCGGGACAGGGGCGGAATGAGCAGTTCTTC
>.|TRBV5-3|TRBD2|TRBJ2-7
CASSLKRERSYEQYF
TGTGCCAGCAGCTTGAAGCGGGAGCGCTCCTACGAGCAGTACTTC
>many|TRBV7-8|.|TRBJ2-1
CASSGIEHEQFF
TGTGCCAGCAGCGGCATCGAACATGAGCAGTTCTTC
>.|TRBV2|TRBD2|TRBJ2-1
CASRGLAAMSSYNEQFF
TGTGCCAGTCGGGGACTAGCGGCCATGAGCTCCTACAATGAGCAGTTCTTC
>.|TRBV27|TRBD2|TRBJ2-2
CASSLNTGGEGGELFF
TGTGCCAGCAGTTTAAACACAGGAGGGGAGGGCGGGGAGCTGTTTTTT
>.|TRBV2|.|TRBJ2-6
CASSGAQGPHSGANVLTF
TGTGCCAGCAGTGGGGCGCAGGGCCCCCACTCTGGGGCCAACGTCCTGACTTTC
>.|TRBV7-3|TRBD2|TRBJ2-1
CASSPTGGRNEQFF
TGTGCCAGCAGTCCAACGGGGGGGCGCAATGAGCAGTTCTTC
>.|TRBV20-1|.|TRBJ2-7
CSAKVGDYEQYF
TGCAGTGCTAAAGTTGGGGACTACGAGCAGTACTTC
>few|TRBV10-3|.|TRBJ2-5
CAISDPFSGVLAETQYF
TGTGCCATCAGTGACCCCTTCTCGGGAGTGCTGGCGGAGACCCAGTACTTC
>few|TRBV6-1|.|TRBJ1-6
CASSGFPRENSPLHF
TGTGCCAGCAGTGGGTTCCCCAGGGAAAATTCACCCCTCCACTTT
>few|TRBV6-2/TRBV6-3|.|TRBJ2-3
CASSYRESTDTQYF
TGTGCCAGCAGTTACAGAGAATCCACAGATACGCAGTATTTT
>.|TRBV2|.|TRBJ1-1
CATSTAVLENTEAFF
TGTGCCACCTCGACAGCCGTTTTGGAGAACACTGAAGCTTTCTTT
>.|TRBV24-1|.|TRBJ2-3
CATSASLGDTQYF
TGTGCCACCAGTGCATCACTCGGGGATACGCAGTATTTT
>few|TRBV12-3/TRBV12-4|TRBD1|TRBJ2-7
CASSLEGQGRYEQYF
TGTGCCAGCAGTTTAGAGGGACAGGGGAGGTACGAGCAGTACTTC
>many|TRBV20-1|.|TRBJ1-2
CSALTTVNYGYTF
TGCAGTGCTCTTACGACTGTTAACTATGGCTACACCTTC
>few|TRBV11-2|.|TRBJ2-3
CASSSEVTDFTDTQYF
TGTGCCAGCAGCTCAGAAGTGACGGATTTCACAGATACGCAGTATTTT
>.|TRBV11-2|.|TRBJ1-1
CASSIYDRMNTEAFF
TGTGCCAGCAGCATATACGACAGAATGAACACTGAAGCTTTCTTT
>few|TRBV4-2|.|TRBJ1-2
CASSQETTYGYTF
TGTGCCAGCAGCCAAGAAACGACCTATGGCTACACCTTC
>.|TRBV7-6|.|TRBJ1-6
CASSSLSVAASSYNSPLHF
TGTGCCAGCAGTTCACTAAGCGTGGCAGCGAGCTCCTATAATTCACCCCTCCACTTT
>.|TRBV7-6|.|TRBJ2-1
CASQVLRSSYNEQFF
TGTGCCAGCCAGGTTTTGCGGAGTTCATACAATGAGCAGTTCTTC
>.|TRBV12-3/TRBV12-4|.|TRBJ2-5
CASSTGQSQETQYF
TGTGCCAGCAGTACGGGACAATCCCAAGAGACCCAGTACTTC
>.|TRBV7-3|TRBD2|TRBJ2-3
CASSPRKGLASSTDTQYF
TGTGCCAGCAGCCCGCGAAAGGGACTAGCCTCTAGCACAGATACGCAGTATTTT
>.|TRBV12-3/TRBV12-4|TRBD1|TRBJ1-2
CASSLAGTGRHSGYTF
TGTGCCAGCAGTTTAGCCGGGACAGGGCGTCATAGTGGCTACACCTTC
>.|TRBV11-2|.|TRBJ1-4
CASTRTAILSNEKLFF
TGTGCCAGCACCAGGACAGCCATTCTTTCTAATGAAAAACTGTTTTTT
>.|TRBV7-8|.|TRBJ2-7
CASSLTVRGGSYEQYF
TGTGCCAGCAGCTTAACCGTTAGGGGAGGAAGCTACGAGCAGTACTTC
>few|TRBV2|TRBD2|TRBJ2-3
CASSAASGRTDTQYF
TGTGCCAGCTCGGCGGCTAGCGGGAGGACAGATACGCAGTATTTT
>few|TRBV9|.|TRBJ2-7
CASSVGGTTEQYF
TGTGCCAGCAGCGTAGGTGGGACAACCGAGCAGTACTTC
>.|TRBV7-3|.|TRBJ2-1
CASSLRGWLGCSYNEQFF
TGTGCCAGCAGCTTAAGGGGGTGGTTAGGTTGCTCCTACAATGAGCAGTTCTTC
>.|TRBV27|TRBD2|TRBJ2-3
CASSYYSGGATDTQYF
TGTGCCAGCAGTTATTATAGCGGGGGGGCAACAGATACGCAGTATTTT
>.|TRBV29-1|.|TRBJ1-1
CSVAGANTEAFF
TGCAGCGTTGCAGGGGCGAACACTGAAGCTTTCTTT
>few|TRBV27|.|TRBJ1-3
CASSLLQFISGNTIYF
TGTGCCAGCAGTTTATTGCAATTTATCTCTGGAAACACCATATATTTT
>few|TRBV7-2|TRBD1|TRBJ1-6
CASSHNRDSYDNSPLHF
TGTGCCAGCAGCCATAACCGGGACAGTTATGATAATTCACCCCTCCACTTT
>.|TRBV20-1|.|TRBJ1-1
CSALAYGSGGTEAFF
TGCAGTGCCCTAGCTTATGGTTCCGGGGGCACTGAAGCTTTCTTT
>.|TRBV7-4|.|TRBJ2-2
CASSPLPARGTGELFF
TGTGCCAGCAGCCCCCTCCCCGCCCGCGGCACCGGGGAGCTGTTTTTT
>.|TRBV11-2|.|TRBJ2-1
CASSLDFDSYNEQFF
TGTGCCAGCAGCTTAGATTTCGACTCCTACAATGAGCAGTTCTTC
>few|TRBV7-8|.|TRBJ1-6
CASSLVMRQPNSPLHF
TGTGCCAGCAGCTTAGTTATGAGACAACCAAATTCACCCCTCCACTTT